This TCR beta chain was captured by sequencing in a study of T cell repertoires in cytomegalovirus infection. The wider study: Public TCR beta signatures were indicative of both CMV infection and a matching HLA type. Overall study results and limits: Dominating the ex vivo response were TCR beta clonotypes that were CMV-specific and HLA-C-restricted. Individuals carrying CMV plus the relevant HLA were identified by cumulative frequency of public TCR beta families.

Via MiXCR, TCRdb re-called the reads, giving one row per CDR3 protein. In the table there are around 440,000 distinct CDR3 sequences, approximately 10% of which are singletons. This clonotype was recorded at least ten times. The antigen is unknown. The material sequenced was PBMCs. The receptor comes from a human donor in good health (CMV status not recorded). Some clones in this sample may be carry-over from other donors' samples.

CDR3 bases: TGTGCCAGTAGTCCCTCTCAGGTGAACACTGAAGCTTTCTTT. It specifies CASSPSQVNTEAFF. The rearrangement uses TRBV19 and TRBJ1-1; no clear D gene. Trimming took 5 bases from V and 0 from J, leaving 10 bases between them. The CDR3 totals 14 residues. Germline CDR1 reads LNHDA; CDR2 reads SQIVND (reference sequence).